The 20 T cell receptor beta chains below come from one sample, sequenced in a study of control samples from healthy donors and cancer patients. Sequencing was performed with immunoSEQ multiplex PCR; in TCRdb, only in-frame clones are kept and a portion is missing. This sample has fewer than 500,000 clones, with 90% found just once. Source material: PBMCs. These receptors originate from a man aged 35 to 55 with head and neck cancer.

The V call is TRBV6-2 or TRBV6-3, the J call TRBJ1-2; D is unresolved. From germline, CDR1 is MNHEY and CDR2 SVGEGT. The CDR3 extends over 14 amino acids. Trimming shortened V by 2 bases and J by 5 bases, and 12 bases separated the two germline ends. CDR3 coding DNA: TGTGCCAGCAGTTACACCAGCGAGGGTTATGGCTACACCTTC. Amino acids: CASSYTSEGYGYTF.

V is TRBV3-1 (or the pseudogene TRBV3-2) and J is TRBJ1-4; TRBD1 is a possible D gene (5 bases). The length of the CDR3 is 13 residues. Trimming took off 0 bases at V and 11 bases at J, with 10 bases between the two ends. The germline gives CDR1 LGHDT, CDR2 YNNKEL (reference sequence). CDR3 sequence (DNA): TGTGCCAGCAGCCAAGAAGAGGGGCGGAAACTGTTTTTT. Translating gives CASSQEEGRKLFF.

V gene TRBV6-2 or TRBV6-3 combines with J gene TRBJ1-5, with D perhaps matching TRBD1 (6 bases). The V gene's germline CDR1 is MNHEY and CDR2 SVGEGT. The CDR3 runs to 19 residues. Trimming took off 2 bases at V and 0 bases at J, with 20 bases between the two ends. This chain's CDR3 is CASSYETGLLLYSNQPQHF. In DNA form, the CDR3 reads TGTGCCAGCAGTTACGAGACAGGCCTCCTTCTGTATAGCAATCAGCCCCAGCATTTT.

The chain recombines TRBV28 with TRBJ2-5; D not resolved. Germline V gene sequence: CDR1 MDHEN, CDR2 SYDVKM. This CDR3 has 11 residues. Trimming took 2 bases from V and 5 from J, leaving 3 bases between them. The CDR3 is CASSLRETQYF. In nucleotides, the CDR3 is TGTGCCAGCAGTTTACGGGAGACCCAGTACTTC.

V gene TRBV6-5 combines with J gene TRBJ1-1; 7 bases are a match to TRBD1. The CDR3 is 14 amino acids. The germline V gene encodes CDR1 MNHEY and CDR2 SVGAGI. J gave up 5 bases and V 4 bases, and 7 bases lay outside the gene matches. CDR3 sequence (DNA): TGTGCCAGCAGTTCAGGGGGAGGGGCAACTGAAGCTTTCTTT. It translates to CASSSGGGATEAFF.

V usage is TRBV11-2 and J usage is TRBJ1-2; 10 nucleotides agree with TRBD1. Trimming cost V 3 bases and J 3 bases; bases outside gene matches: 4. Germline assignment: CDR1 SGHAT and CDR2 FQNNGV. The CDR3 extends over 15 amino acids. The CDR3 region is CASSLRDRGHYGYTF. The CDR3 DNA reads as TGTGCCAGCAGCTTGAGGGACAGGGGTCACTATGGCTACACCTTC.

This chain links TRBV30 with TRBJ1-2; TRBD1 is a possible D gene (5 bases). There are 14 residues in the CDR3. With 5 bases removed from V and 7 bases from J, the gap between germline ends came to 20 bases. Per the germline V gene, CDR1 is GTSNPN and CDR2 is SVGIG (reference sequence). The CDR3 bases are TGTGCCTGGGGACGGGGGTTGTCCGGGGGTGGCTACACCTTC. Translating gives CAWGRGLSGGGYTF.

This clone was counted only a few times. This chain links TRBV7-2 with TRBJ2-2; 10 bases fit TRBD2. The V and J ends lost 6 bases and 4 bases, in that order; junction bases with no gene match: 5. This CDR3 has 15 residues. Germline CDR1 is SGHTA and CDR2 is FQGNSA. The CDR3 DNA follows: TGTGCCAGCAGGTGGACTAGCGGATCCACCGGGGAGCTGTTTTTT. This sequence encodes CASRWTSGSTGELFF. Using reference TRBV7-2 and TRBJ2-2 for the parts outside the CDR3, the full variable domain is GAGVSQSPSNKVTEKGKDVELRCDPISGHTALYWYRQSLGQGLEFLIYFQGNSAPDKSGLPSDRFSAERTGGSVSTLTIQRTQQEDSAVYLCASRWTSGSTGELFFGEGSRLTVL.

The rearrangement uses TRBV2 and TRBJ1-6; a weak D match, TRBD1 (5 bases). Trimming stripped 7 bases from V and 9 bases from J, with 13 bases between. From germline, CDR1 is SNHLY and CDR2 FYNNEI. The CDR3 contains 13 residues. CDR3 loop: CASKTVGTSPLHF. CDR3 sequence (DNA): TGTGCCAGCAAAACGGTGGGGACTTCACCCCTCCACTTT. Full variable domain (rest looked up from reference TRBV2 and TRBJ1-6): EPEVTQTPSHQVTQMGQEVILRCVPISNHLYFYWYRQILGQKVEFLVSFYNNEISEKSEIFDDQFSVERPDGSNFTLKIRSTKLEDSAMYFCASKTVGTSPLHFGNGTRLTVT.

The CDR3 sequence: CASSRGSGPPWEQYF. CDR3 DNA: TGTGCCAGCAGTAGGGGTAGCGGGCCCCCTTGGGAGCAGTACTTC. The chain employs TRBV25-1 and TRBJ2-7, with TRBD2 matching 7 bases. Germline V gene lookup returns CDR1 MGHDK and CDR2 SYGVNS. V shed 5 bases and J 7 bases; nucleotides not matched to a gene: 14. CDR3 length: 15 amino acids.

The rearrangement joins TRBV4-1 to TRBJ1-5; the match to TRBD1 covers 8 bases. The length of the CDR3 is 14 residues. Germline CDR1 and CDR2: MGHRA and YSYEKL. Germline trimming cut 4 bases from V and 4 bases from J; bases unmatched to any gene: 3. DNA of the CDR3: TGCGCCAGCAGCCGGACAGGGCTAAATCAGCCCCAGCATTTT. Its translation is CASSRTGLNQPQHF.

CDR3 sequence (DNA): TGTGCCTGGAGTGTCACAGGGGGCAATGGCTACACCTTC. Its protein is CAWSVTGGNGYTF. This chain joins TRBV30 and TRBJ1-2, with 9 bases that match TRBD1. In germline, CDR1 is GTSNPN, CDR2 SVGIG (reference sequence). V gave up 0 bases and J gave up 6 bases; unmatched junction bases: 2. The CDR3 is made up of 13 amino acids.

The V gene is TRBV10-2, the J gene TRBJ2-1; D is perhaps TRBD1 or TRBD2 (6 bases each). CDR1 and CDR2 (germline): WSHSY, SAAADI. The CDR3 is made up of 14 amino acids. V lost 10 bases and J lost 1, with 14 bases in between. The CDR3 reads CATEGGRSYNEQFF. The CDR3 nucleotides are TGCGCCACCGAAGGGGGGAGATCCTACAATGAGCAGTTCTTC.

V and J are TRBV7-9 and TRBJ2-3; D gene unclear. This CDR3 spans 14 amino acids. The V end lost 4 bases, the J end lost 5 bases, and 13 bases lay between the germline ends. Germline assignment: CDR1 SEHNR and CDR2 FQNEAQ (reference sequence). The chain's CDR3 is CASSYRASLDTQYF. The DNA for the CDR3 is TGTGCCAGCAGCTACCGGGCCAGTCTAGATACGCAGTATTTT.

V is TRBV28 and J is TRBJ1-6, with D possibly matching TRBD1 (6 bases). The germline V and J ends were trimmed by 5 bases and 0 bases, with 11 bases remaining between them. The CDR3 totals 16 residues. Germline CDR1 is MDHEN and CDR2 is SYDVKM. CDR3 in DNA: TGTGCCAGCAGTCCGACGGACAGCTCCTATAATTCACCCCTCCACTTT. Translating gives CASSPTDSSYNSPLHF.

The J gene is TRBJ1-4, the V gene TRBV19; D is unclear. Trimming cost V 8 bases and J 3 bases, with 19 bases left between them. The CDR3 consists of 16 residues. Germline V lookup: CDR1 LNHDA, CDR2 SQIVND (reference sequence). As DNA, the CDR3 is TGTGCCAGTTCCCAACAGCTCAGTTTAGCTAATGAAAAACTGTTTTTT. Encoded protein: CASSQQLSLANEKLFF.

The chain couples TRBV7-9 to TRBJ2-2; TRBD2 aligns across 12 bases. The length of the CDR3 is 16 residues. V shed 5 bases, J shed 4 bases, and the junction held 5 bases outside the gene matches. Germline values: CDR1 SEHNR, CDR2 FQNEAQ (reference sequence). The CDR3 coding sequence is TGTGCCAGCAGCCGAAGGGGACTAGCGGGCACCGGGGAGCTGTTTTTT. Protein: CASSRRGLAGTGELFF.

The chain recombines TRBV7-2 with TRBJ1-5, with D perhaps matching TRBD1 (5 bases). Germline V CDR1 and CDR2: SGHTA, FQGNSA. The CDR3 runs 15 residues. With 2 bases removed from V and 0 bases from J, the gap between germline ends came to 8 bases. Here the CDR3 reads CASSLMGPSNQPQHF. CDR3 in DNA: TGTGCCAGCAGCTTAATGGGGCCTAGCAATCAGCCCCAGCATTTT.

This chain connects TRBV9 to TRBJ1-2; D gene uncertain. This CDR3 has 14 residues. CDR1 SGDLS and CDR2 YYNGEE come from the germline V gene. Trimming stripped 3 bases from V and 7 bases from J, with 16 bases between. The CDR3 loop is CASSAPGPAGGYTF. The CDR3 DNA follows: TGTGCCAGCAGCGCCCCCGGGCCCGCCGGTGGCTACACCTTC.

This chain joins TRBV19 and TRBJ2-5; D assignment may be TRBD1 or TRBD2 (5 bases each). Germline CDR1 LNHDA, CDR2 SQIVND (reference sequence). Trimming removed 4 bases at V and 2 bases at J, with 14 bases between. The CDR3 is made up of 15 amino acids. CDR3 sequence reads: CASSTFQGPQETQYF. The CDR3 DNA reads as TGTGCCAGTAGTACTTTCCAGGGACCTCAAGAGACCCAGTACTTC. The full variable domain, with the rest looked up from reference TRBV19 and TRBJ2-5, is DGGITQSPKYLFRKEGQNVTLSCEQNLNHDAMYWYRQDPGQGLRLIYYSQIVNDFQKGDIAEGYSVSREKKESFPLTVTSAQKNPTAFYLCASSTFQGPQETQYFGPGTRLLVL.